The 19 T cell receptor beta chains below were found in one sample sequenced in a study of T cell responses to AZD1222 COVID-19 vaccine. Libraries were prepared by immunoSEQ multiplex PCR; TCRdb keeps only in-frame clonotypes and omits some of them. The sample has 80,000 or so clones, 70% to 90% seen once; the top ten hold about 1.6%. This material consisted of peripheral blood, taken on day 0 of AZD1222 vaccination. All receptors derive from an adult in good health.

The rearrangement joins TRBV6-5 to TRBJ2-1; 7 bases are shared with TRBD2. CDR1 and CDR2 from the germline V gene are MNHEY and SVGAGI. This CDR3 has 16 residues. With 0 bases clipped from V and 10 bases from J, the junction kept 12 bases outside the gene matches. This chain's CDR3 is CASSYSSGVVVMEQFF. The CDR3, as DNA: TGTGCCAGCAGTTACTCCAGCGGGGTTGTGGTTATGGAGCAGTTCTTC.

This chain uses TRBV12-3 or TRBV12-4 with TRBJ1-6; D not certain. The CDR3 covers 13 residues. The V end was cut by 1 base, the J end by 10 bases, with 8 bases between. CDR3 in amino acids: CASSLEVGSPLHF. The CDR3 bases are TGTGCCAGCAGTTTAGAGGTGGGGTCACCCCTCCACTTT.

As concerns this clone: Germline is not matched at one junction end, which may reflect a read error. CDR3 nucleotide sequence: TGTGCCAGCTCACCTGGTGACCGGGATTCCCATTACTTT. Its protein is CASSPGDRDSHYF. The chain employs TRBV18 and TRBJ1-6; D gene uncertain. CDR3 size: 13 residues. Germline V gene lookup returns CDR1 KGHSH and CDR2 LQKENI.

The V gene is TRBV30, the J gene TRBJ1-2, with D hard to call. Germline V CDR1 and CDR2: GTSNPN, SVGIG (reference sequence). The V end lost 3 bases, the J end lost 8 bases, and 10 bases lay between the germline ends. The CDR3 spans 11 residues. The CDR3 DNA follows: TGTGCCTGGAGGCGAGAAAGCGGCTACACCTTC. Its translation: CAWRRESGYTF. Filled out from reference TRBV30 and TRBJ1-2, the complete variable domain reads SQTIHQWPATLVQPVGSPLSLECTVEGTSNPNLYWYRQAAGRGLQLLFYSVGIGQISSEVPQNLSASRPQDRQFILSSKKLLLSDSGFYLCAWRRESGYTFGSGTRLTVV.

This chain joins TRBV3-1 (or the pseudogene TRBV3-2) and TRBJ2-1; D assignment may be TRBD1 or TRBD2 (5 bases each). V shed 0 bases and J shed 13 bases, with 13 bases lying between them. The CDR3 loop spans 13 amino acids. Germline CDR1 is LGHDT and CDR2 is YNNKEL (reference sequence). The CDR3 sequence is CASSQDWGSIQFF. The DNA of the CDR3 is TGTGCCAGCAGCCAAGATTGGGGGAGTATACAGTTCTTC.

The V and J genes are TRBV7-2 and TRBJ2-3, with D tentatively TRBD2 (5 bases). CDR1 SGHTA and CDR2 FQGNSA come from the germline V gene. V lost 5 bases to trimming and J lost 2 bases, with 11 bases between them. The CDR3 covers 14 residues. For the CDR3, the DNA is TGTGCCAGCAGCACGGACTTCTCCACAGATACGCAGTATTTT. Translating gives CASSTDFSTDTQYF.

This chain links TRBV2 with TRBJ1-2, with D perhaps TRBD1 (5 bases). This CDR3 spans 13 amino acids. Germline V lookup: CDR1 SNHLY, CDR2 FYNNEI. Trimming took off 3 bases at V and 8 bases at J, with 13 bases between the two ends. The DNA for the CDR3 is TGTGCCAGCAGTGATCAGTGGGACTCCGGCTACACCTTC. Amino acid sequence: CASSDQWDSGYTF.

The CDR3 DNA reads as TGTGCCAGCAGCCAAGATAGAAGGGGGAGGTACGGCGGAGCTTTCTTT. Amino acid sequence: CASSQDRRGRYGGAFF. The chain has TRBV14 and TRBJ1-1; D perhaps matches TRBD1 (6 bases). V lost 0 bases to trimming and J lost 10 bases, with 21 bases between them. Germline V gives CDR1 SGHDN, CDR2 FVKESK. The CDR3 consists of 16 residues.

The genes are TRBV4-2 and TRBJ2-7, with a tentative D call TRBD1 (6 bases). Germline CDR1 and CDR2: LGHNA and YNFKEQ. The CDR3 runs 17 residues. Trimming cost V 0 bases and J 6 bases, with 21 bases left between them. CDR3 sequence reads: CASSQESGFGRGFEQYF. CDR3 nucleotides: TGTGCCAGCAGCCAAGAGTCAGGGTTCGGCAGGGGATTCGAGCAGTACTTC.

This CDR3 reads CASRPRGNTGELFF. In DNA form, the CDR3 reads TGTGCCAGCCGCCCGCGGGGTAACACCGGGGAGCTGTTTTTT. The V and J genes are TRBV11-3 and TRBJ2-2; TRBD2 is a possible D gene (6 bases). Deletions cut 8 bases from V and 2 bases from J, with 12 bases between. The CDR3 spans 14 residues. Germline V gene data show CDR1 as SGHNT and CDR2 as YENEEA. The full variable domain, in which reference TRBV11-3 and TRBJ2-2 provide the parts outside the CDR3, is EAGVVQSPRYKIIEKKQPVAFWCNPISGHNTLYWYLQNLGQGPELLIRYENEEAVDDSQLPKDRFSAERLKGVDSTLKIQPAELGDSAVYLCASRPRGNTGELFFGEGSRLTVL.

J is TRBJ1-6 and V is TRBV19; 7 nucleotides match TRBD1. The CDR3 runs to 17 residues. Looked up from germline, CDR1 is LNHDA and CDR2 is SQIVND (reference sequence). V shed 9 bases and J 7 bases; nucleotides not matched to a gene: 18. CDR3 coding DNA: TGTGCCAGCCAAAAAACTGGGACAGCCACTTTAAATTCACCCCTCCACTTT. The encoded protein is CASQKTGTATLNSPLHF.

The V and J genes are TRBV5-6 and TRBJ1-1; 7 nucleotides line up with TRBD1. The germline V gene encodes CDR1 SGHDT and CDR2 YYEEEE. The CDR3 is 14 amino acids. V was clipped by 5 bases and J by 5 bases; unmatched bases: 9. Here the CDR3 DNA reads TGTGCCAGCAGTACGACAGGGCCGAGAACTGAAGCTTTCTTT. Its protein is CASSTTGPRTEAFF.

The gene calls are TRBV11-3 and TRBJ1-5; D unclear. This CDR3 spans 15 amino acids. Germline CDR1 SGHNT, CDR2 YENEEA. The V end lost 2 bases, the J end lost 0 bases, and 8 bases lay between the germline ends. The CDR3 nucleotides are TGTGCCAGCAGCTTAACGTGGGATAGCAATCAGCCCCAGCATTTT. Translation gives CASSLTWDSNQPQHF.

This clone has a single count. The gene calls are TRBV6-1 and TRBJ1-6; a weak D match, TRBD1 (5 bases). Trimming took off 0 bases at V and 7 bases at J, with 16 bases between the two ends. Germline V gene lookup returns CDR1 MNHNS and CDR2 SASEGT. There are 17 residues in the CDR3. Here the CDR3 reads CASSEAFRGTGNSPLHF. The DNA of the CDR3 is TGTGCCAGCAGTGAAGCGTTCCGGGGCACTGGCAATTCACCCCTCCACTTT.

The chain employs TRBV19 and TRBJ2-5; 10 bases fit TRBD1. Germline V gives CDR1 LNHDA, CDR2 SQIVND (reference sequence). This CDR3 has 16 amino acids. V lost 0 bases, J lost 5 bases, and 6 bases stayed unmatched. The CDR3: CASSIDPGTGVETQYF. The CDR3 coding sequence is TGTGCCAGTAGTATAGATCCCGGGACAGGGGTCGAGACCCAGTACTTC.

CDR3 region: CSVALTRGDGYTF. The DNA of the CDR3 is TGCAGCGTTGCGCTAACGAGAGGAGATGGCTACACCTTC. V gene TRBV29-1 combines with J gene TRBJ1-2; no clear D gene. Germline CDR1 SQVTM, CDR2 ANQGSEA. V dropped 4 bases and J dropped 6 bases, with 15 bases sitting between them. This CDR3 contains 13 residues.

The chain uses TRBV5-1 and TRBJ2-5; possible D gene TRBD2, 6 bases. CDR1 SGHRS and CDR2 YFSETQ come from the germline V gene. Trimming removed 1 base from V and 2 bases from J, with 15 bases in between. The CDR3 is 16 residues long. The CDR3 spells CASSLSGVEQQETQYF. The CDR3 DNA is TGCGCCAGCAGCTTGTCGGGAGTCGAGCAACAAGAGACCCAGTACTTC.

The genes are TRBV6-1 and TRBJ2-1; D possibly corresponds to TRBD2 (6 bases). This CDR3 spans 16 amino acids. From germline, CDR1 is MNHNS and CDR2 SASEGT. V was shortened by 2 bases and J by 1 base, with 12 bases between the two germline ends. DNA for the CDR3: TGTGCCAGCAGTGAATTGCCGGGAGAGTCCTACAATGAGCAGTTCTTC. This codes for CASSELPGESYNEQFF.

The chain combines TRBV20-1 with TRBJ2-3; TRBD2 aligns across 10 bases. V lost 3 bases and J lost 0; bases outside the gene matches: 9. Per germline, CDR1 DFQATT and CDR2 SNEGSKA (reference sequence). The CDR3 has 17 amino acids. The DNA of the CDR3 is TGCAGTGCTAGTCCAACTAGCGGGACCCCTAGCACAGATACGCAGTATTTT. It encodes CSASPTSGTPSTDTQYF.